The next 9 T cell receptor beta chains were all read from a single sample in a study of blood T cells in healthy people across ages. A sample-barcoded 5' primer and a J-beta primer mix were used in a second PCR of roughly 7 to 12 cycles. TCRdb analysed the 5' RACE reads with MiXCR anew, one entry per CDR3 protein. The sample lists some 1,800,000 distinct CDR3 sequences, more than 35% occurring once. Input material: blood. The receptors originated from a human donor in good health.

This clonotype appeared a few times. The J gene is TRBJ2-1, the V gene TRBV7-9, with D unresolved. Looked up from germline, CDR1 is SEHNR and CDR2 is FQNEAQ (reference sequence). Trimming removed 8 bases from V and 1 base from J, with 9 bases in between. The CDR3 covers 13 residues. CDR3 DNA: TGTGCCAGCGCTAGGGCATCCTACAATGAGCAGTTCTTC. Its protein is CASARASYNEQFF.

The rearrangement joins TRBV5-1 to TRBJ2-3, with 10 bases matching TRBD2. The CDR3 is 19 amino acids. Germline CDR1 is SGHRS and CDR2 is YFSETQ. The junction had 15 bases not matched to a gene; V was cut back by 4 bases and J by 1 base. The CDR3 region is CASSTSLAGVPDRTDTQYF. CDR3 in DNA: TGCGCCAGCAGCACCTCCCTAGCGGGGGTCCCTGACCGCACAGATACGCAGTATTTT.

The table lists this clonotype with a count of one. The chain carries TRBV6-2 or TRBV6-3 and TRBJ2-7; TRBD1 agrees at 9 bases. J gave up 3 bases and V 4 bases, and 16 bases lay outside the gene matches. The CDR3 is 18 amino acids. Germline assignment: CDR1 MNHEY and CDR2 SVGEGT. This CDR3 reads CASSSFPGTGSLGYEQYF. The DNA for the CDR3 is TGTGCCAGCAGTTCCTTCCCCGGGACAGGGTCTCTTGGCTACGAGCAGTACTTC.

This clonotype was seen more than once but under ten times. V usage is TRBV20-1 and J usage is TRBJ2-1; 8 positions agree with TRBD2. The V gene end was trimmed by 1 base and the J gene end by 7 bases; junction bases not matched to a gene: 6. The V gene's germline CDR1 is DFQATT and CDR2 SNEGSKA (reference sequence). The CDR3 has 14 residues. The CDR3: CSARGAGAGNEQFF. The CDR3 DNA reads TGCAGTGCTAGAGGAGCGGGAGCTGGTAATGAGCAGTTCTTC.

The chain combines TRBV18 with TRBJ2-7; D is perhaps TRBD1 or TRBD2 (5 bases each). Trimming stripped 5 bases from V and 6 bases from J, with 17 bases between. The germline V gene encodes CDR1 KGHSH and CDR2 LQKENI. CDR3 length equals 14 residues. This chain's CDR3 is CASSLGVPLGEQYF. CDR3 DNA sequence: TGTGCCAGCTCATTGGGGGTTCCCTTAGGCGAGCAGTACTTC.

This clonotype has more than one count but fewer than ten. The rearrangement uses TRBV4-1 and TRBJ2-5; no definite D call. There are 13 residues in the CDR3. Trimming took 1 base from V and 5 from J, leaving 8 bases between them. Germline V gene sequence: CDR1 MGHRA, CDR2 YSYEKL. CDR3 nucleotides: TGCGCCAGCAGCCAAGTCTATAGGGAGACCCAGTACTTC. Translation: CASSQVYRETQYF.

The chain joins TRBV6-2 or TRBV6-3 to TRBJ2-5, with a tentative D call TRBD1 (5 bases). Trimming took 2 bases from V and 11 from J, leaving 18 bases between them. From germline, CDR1 is MNHEY and CDR2 SVGEGT. The CDR3 covers 14 residues. The CDR3 region is CASSYEAGPYVQYF. CDR3 nucleotide sequence: TGTGCCAGCAGTTACGAAGCAGGGCCCTACGTGCAGTACTTC.

This clonotype was counted between two and nine times. The chain carries TRBV29-1 and TRBJ2-3; the D gene is possibly TRBD2 (5 bases). Trimming cost V 3 bases and J 1 base, with 8 bases left between them. The germline gives CDR1 SQVTM, CDR2 ANQGSEA. The CDR3 totals 13 residues. The DNA for the CDR3 is TGCAGCGTTGACGAGGGTGGCACAGATACGCAGTATTTT. Its protein product is CSVDEGGTDTQYF.

This rearrangement joins TRBV6-5 to TRBJ2-1; no firm D call. V gave up 7 bases and J gave up 6 bases, with 13 bases separating them. CDR3 length: 13 residues. Germline lookup yields CDR1 MNHEY and CDR2 SVGAGI. In DNA form, the CDR3 reads TGTGCCAGCATCTCGGCCGCACTCAATGAGCAGTTCTTC. Residues: CASISAALNEQFF.